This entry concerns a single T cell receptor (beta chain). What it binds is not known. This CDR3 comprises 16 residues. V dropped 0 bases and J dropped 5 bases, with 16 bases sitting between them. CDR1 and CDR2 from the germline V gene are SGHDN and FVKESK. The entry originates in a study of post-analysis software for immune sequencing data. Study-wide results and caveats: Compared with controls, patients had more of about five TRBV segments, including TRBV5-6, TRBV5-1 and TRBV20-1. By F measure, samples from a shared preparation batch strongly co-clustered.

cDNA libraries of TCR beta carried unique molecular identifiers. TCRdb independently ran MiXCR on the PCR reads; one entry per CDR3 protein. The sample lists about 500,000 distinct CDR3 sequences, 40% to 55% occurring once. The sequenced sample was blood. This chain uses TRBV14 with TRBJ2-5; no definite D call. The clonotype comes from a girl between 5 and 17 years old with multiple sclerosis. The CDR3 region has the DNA TGTGCCAGCAGCCAAGATAGGCCGGTCCCCCGGGAGACCCAGTACTTC. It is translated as CASSQDRPVPRETQYF. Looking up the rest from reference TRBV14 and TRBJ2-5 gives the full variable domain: EAGVTQFPSHSVIEKGQTVTLRCDPISGHDNLYWYRRVMGKEIKFLLHFVKESKQDESGMPNNRFLAERTGGTYSTLKVQPAELEDSGVYFCASSQDRPVPRETQYFGPGTRLLVL.